This T cell receptor beta chain was found in a study of shared clonotypes between healthy human individuals. About the study: The donor group consisted of a couple of women and three men, aged 18 to 49.

Some clones are missing from TCRdb's copy, which holds only in-frame ones; the method was immunoSEQ multiplex PCR. The sample holds fewer than 650,000 clones; 76% are singletons and the top ten take roughly 13%. This CDR3 contains 14 residues. The junction had 2 bases not matched to a gene; V was cut back by 2 bases and J by 2 bases. Looked up from germline, CDR1 is KGHSH and CDR2 is LQKENI. The sample was PBMCs. This chain uses TRBV18 with TRBJ2-5, with 7 bases fitting TRBD2. The TCR was taken from a woman between 40 and 50 years old in good health. Some clones in this sample may be carry-over from other donors' samples. CDR3 sequence (DNA): TGTGCCAGCTCACCAATAGCGGGTCAAGAGACCCAGTACTTC. Its protein product is CASSPIAGQETQYF.